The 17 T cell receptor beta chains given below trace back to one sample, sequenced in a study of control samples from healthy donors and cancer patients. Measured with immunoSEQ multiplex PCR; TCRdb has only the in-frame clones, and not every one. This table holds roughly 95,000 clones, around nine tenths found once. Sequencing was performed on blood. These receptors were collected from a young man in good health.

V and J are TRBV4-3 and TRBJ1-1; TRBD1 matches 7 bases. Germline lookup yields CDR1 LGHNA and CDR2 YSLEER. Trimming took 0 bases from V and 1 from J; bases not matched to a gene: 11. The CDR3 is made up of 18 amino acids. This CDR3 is CASSQDPYLYRGNTEAFF. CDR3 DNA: TGCGCCAGCAGCCAAGATCCCTATCTCTACAGGGGGAACACTGAAGCTTTCTTT.

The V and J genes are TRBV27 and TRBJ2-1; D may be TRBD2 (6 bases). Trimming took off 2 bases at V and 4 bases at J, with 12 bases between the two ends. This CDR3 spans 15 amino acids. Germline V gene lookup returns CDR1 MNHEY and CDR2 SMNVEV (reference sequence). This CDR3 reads CASSLTSPTYNEQFF. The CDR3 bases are TGTGCCAGCAGTTTAACTAGCCCTACATACAATGAGCAGTTCTTC.

As DNA, the CDR3 is TGTGCCAGCAGCTCTGGGGCCAACGTCCTGACTTTC. Residues: CASSSGANVLTF. The chain links TRBV6-6 to TRBJ2-6; D is uncertain. Germline assignment: CDR1 MNHNY and CDR2 SVGAGI (reference sequence). This CDR3 spans 12 amino acids. The V gene lost 6 bases and the J gene lost 0 bases, with 0 bases spanning the gap.

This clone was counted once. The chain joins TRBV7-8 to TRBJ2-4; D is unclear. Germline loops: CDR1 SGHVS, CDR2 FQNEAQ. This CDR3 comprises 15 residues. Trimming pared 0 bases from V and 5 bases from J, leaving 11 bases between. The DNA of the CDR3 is TGTGCCAGCAGCTTAGCTCTGCGTACCCAAAACATTCAGTACTTC. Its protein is CASSLALRTQNIQYF.

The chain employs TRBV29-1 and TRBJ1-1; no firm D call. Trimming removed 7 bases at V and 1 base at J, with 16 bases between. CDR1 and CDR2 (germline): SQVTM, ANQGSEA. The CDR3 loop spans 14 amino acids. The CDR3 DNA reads TGCAGCGGTGCGGGGTACACCTCGAACACTGAAGCTTTCTTT. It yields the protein CSGAGYTSNTEAFF.

The CDR3 sequence is CASSFEASNEQFF. CDR3 sequence (DNA): TGTGCCAGCAGTTTTGAGGCTAGCAATGAGCAGTTCTTC. The chain combines TRBV28 with TRBJ2-1; D gene uncertain. The CDR3 sequence is 13 residues long. The germline V gene has CDR1 MDHEN and CDR2 SYDVKM. Trimming cost V 3 bases and J 6 bases, with 9 bases left between them.

CDR3 protein: CASSIQLGAQGYTF. CDR3 bases: TGTGCCAGTAGTATTCAGCTGGGGGCGCAAGGCTACACCTTC. The V and J genes are TRBV19 and TRBJ1-2, with D perhaps matching TRBD1 (6 bases). This CDR3 contains 14 residues. The ends were cut back, 3 bases at V and 8 bases at J, with 16 bases in the middle. In germline, CDR1 is LNHDA, CDR2 SQIVND (reference sequence). Complete variable domain (other parts from reference TRBV19 and TRBJ1-2): DGGITQSPKYLFRKEGQNVTLSCEQNLNHDAMYWYRQDPGQGLRLIYYSQIVNDFQKGDIAEGYSVSREKKESFPLTVTSAQKNPTAFYLCASSIQLGAQGYTFGSGTRLTVV.

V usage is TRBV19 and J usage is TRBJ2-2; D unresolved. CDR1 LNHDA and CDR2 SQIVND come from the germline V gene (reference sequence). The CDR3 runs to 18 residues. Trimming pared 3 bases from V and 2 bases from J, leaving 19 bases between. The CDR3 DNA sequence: TGTGCCAGTAGTATCTCCCCCCTGACGGTACAAAACACCGGGGAGCTGTTTTTT. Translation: CASSISPLTVQNTGELFF.

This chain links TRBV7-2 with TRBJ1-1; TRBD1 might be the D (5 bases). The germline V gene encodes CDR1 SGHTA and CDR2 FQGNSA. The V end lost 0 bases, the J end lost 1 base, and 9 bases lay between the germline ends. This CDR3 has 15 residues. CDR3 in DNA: TGTGCCAGCAGCTTAGCATCCGGGGGGAACACTGAAGCTTTCTTT. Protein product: CASSLASGGNTEAFF.

The CDR3 spells CASSPLPGLNTGELFF. The CDR3 bases are TGTGCCAGCTCACCACTCCCCGGTTTAAACACCGGGGAGCTGTTTTTT. This rearrangement joins TRBV18 to TRBJ2-2; D unclear. This CDR3 has 16 residues. Germline V CDR1 and CDR2: KGHSH, LQKENI. The V gene lost 1 base and the J gene lost 2 bases, with 11 bases spanning the gap. Complete variable domain (other parts from reference TRBV18 and TRBJ2-2): NAGVMQNPRHLVRRRGQEARLRCSPMKGHSHVYWYRQLPEEGLKFMVYLQKENIIDESGMPKERFSAEFPKEGPSILRIQQVVRGDSAAYFCASSPLPGLNTGELFFGEGSRLTVL.

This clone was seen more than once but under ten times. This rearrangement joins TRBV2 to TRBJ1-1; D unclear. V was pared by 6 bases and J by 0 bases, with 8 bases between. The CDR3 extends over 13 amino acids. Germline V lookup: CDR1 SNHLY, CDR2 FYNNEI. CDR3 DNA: TGTGCCAGCAGACTTACACTGAACACTGAAGCTTTCTTT. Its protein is CASRLTLNTEAFF.

CDR3 DNA: TGTGCCAGCAGCCAAGATTACGGTCTAGCGGGAGGTCCTTCCTACAATGAGCAGTTCTTC. The encoded protein is CASSQDYGLAGGPSYNEQFF. The chain recombines TRBV14 with TRBJ2-1; 11 bases map to TRBD2. Germline V CDR1 and CDR2: SGHDN, FVKESK. The CDR3 is 20 amino acids. The ends lost 0 bases at V and 1 base at J; junction bases unmatched: 11.

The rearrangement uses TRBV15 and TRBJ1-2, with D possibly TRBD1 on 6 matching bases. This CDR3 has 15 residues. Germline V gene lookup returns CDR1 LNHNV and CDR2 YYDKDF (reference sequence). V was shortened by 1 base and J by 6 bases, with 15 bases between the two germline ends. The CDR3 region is CATSRAFAQGHGYTF. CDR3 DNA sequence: TGTGCCACCAGCAGAGCCTTCGCACAGGGCCATGGCTACACCTTC. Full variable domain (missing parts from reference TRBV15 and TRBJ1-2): DAMVIQNPRYQVTQFGKPVTLSCSQTLNHNVMYWYQQKSSQAPKLLFHYYDKDFNNEADTPDNFQSRRPNTSFCFLDIRSPGLGDTAMYLCATSRAFAQGHGYTFGSGTRLTVV.

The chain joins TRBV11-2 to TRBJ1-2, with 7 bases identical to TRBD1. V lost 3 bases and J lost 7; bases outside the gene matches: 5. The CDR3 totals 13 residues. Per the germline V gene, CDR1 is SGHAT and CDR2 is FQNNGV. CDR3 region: CASSFPQGVGYTF. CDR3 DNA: TGTGCCAGCAGCTTCCCCCAGGGGGTTGGCTACACCTTC.

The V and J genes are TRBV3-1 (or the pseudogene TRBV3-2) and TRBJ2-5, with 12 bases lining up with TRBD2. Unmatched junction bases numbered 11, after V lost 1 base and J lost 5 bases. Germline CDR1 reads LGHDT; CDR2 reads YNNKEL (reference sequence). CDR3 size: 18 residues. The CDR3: CASSQVVLAGGPGETQYF. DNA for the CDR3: TGTGCCAGCAGCCAAGTGGTTCTAGCGGGAGGGCCTGGGGAGACCCAGTACTTC.

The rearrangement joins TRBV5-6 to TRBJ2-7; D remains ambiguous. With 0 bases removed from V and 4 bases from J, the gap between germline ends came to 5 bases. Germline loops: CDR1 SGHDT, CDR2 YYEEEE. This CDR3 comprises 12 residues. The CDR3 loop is CASSLEWYEQYF. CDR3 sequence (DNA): TGTGCCAGCAGCTTGGAGTGGTACGAGCAGTACTTC.

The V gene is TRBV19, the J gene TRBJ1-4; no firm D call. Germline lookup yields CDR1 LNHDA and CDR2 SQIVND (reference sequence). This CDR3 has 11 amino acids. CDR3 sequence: CAGKKDEKLFF. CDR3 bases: TGTGCGGGGAAGAAGGATGAAAAACTGTTTTTT.